This TCR beta chain comes out of a study of T-cell reconstitution after alpha-beta-depleted transplantation in children. CDR1 and CDR2 (germline): WSHSY, SAAADI. CDR3 size: 16 residues. V lost 3 bases and J 4 bases, leaving 18 bases between the germline ends. TCRbeta library preparation incorporated unique molecular identifiers. TCRdb reprocessed the PCR reads via MiXCR and lists one record per CDR3 protein. The table shows more than 150,000 distinct CDR3 sequences, with approximately 7% occurring only once. This clonotype was observed many times. The chain joins TRBV10-2 to TRBJ1-1; D remains unclear. This clonotype was sampled from a human donor who donated a stem cell graft to a child with Wiskott-Aldrich syndrome. The sequencing used PBMCs from the stem cell graft donor, collected from the stem cell graft. CDR3 sequence: CASSDSEGDGFTEAFF. CDR3 coding DNA: TGCGCCAGCAGTGACTCTGAAGGAGATGGTTTCACTGAAGCTTTCTTT.